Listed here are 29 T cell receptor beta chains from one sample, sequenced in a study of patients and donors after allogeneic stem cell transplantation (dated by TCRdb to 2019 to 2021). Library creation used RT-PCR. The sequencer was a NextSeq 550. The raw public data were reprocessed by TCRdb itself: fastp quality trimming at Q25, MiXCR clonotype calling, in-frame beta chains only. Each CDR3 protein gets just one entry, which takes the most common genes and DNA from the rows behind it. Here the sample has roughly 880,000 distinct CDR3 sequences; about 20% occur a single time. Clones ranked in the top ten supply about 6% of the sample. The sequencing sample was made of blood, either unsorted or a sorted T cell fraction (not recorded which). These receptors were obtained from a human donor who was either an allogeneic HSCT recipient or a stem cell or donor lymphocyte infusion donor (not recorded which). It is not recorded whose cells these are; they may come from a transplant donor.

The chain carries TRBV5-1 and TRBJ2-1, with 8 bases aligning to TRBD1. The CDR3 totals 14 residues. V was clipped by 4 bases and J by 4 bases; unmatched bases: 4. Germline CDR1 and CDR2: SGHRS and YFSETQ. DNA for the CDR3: TGCGCCAGCAGCCATTGGACAGGGTACAATGAGCAGTTCTTC. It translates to CASSHWTGYNEQFF.

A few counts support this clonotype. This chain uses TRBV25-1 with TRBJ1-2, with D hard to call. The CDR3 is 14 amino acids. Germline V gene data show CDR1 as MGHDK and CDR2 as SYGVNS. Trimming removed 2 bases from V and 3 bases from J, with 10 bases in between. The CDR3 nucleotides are TGTGCCAGCAGTGAAAATTGGCAGTACTATGGCTACACCTTC. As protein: CASSENWQYYGYTF.

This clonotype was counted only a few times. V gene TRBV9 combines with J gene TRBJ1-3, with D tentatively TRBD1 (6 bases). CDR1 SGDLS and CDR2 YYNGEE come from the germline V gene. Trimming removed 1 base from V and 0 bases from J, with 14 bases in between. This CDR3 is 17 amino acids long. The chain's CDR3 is CASSVSPHRVSGNTIYF. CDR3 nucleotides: TGTGCCAGCAGCGTATCGCCCCACAGGGTCTCTGGAAACACCATATATTTT.

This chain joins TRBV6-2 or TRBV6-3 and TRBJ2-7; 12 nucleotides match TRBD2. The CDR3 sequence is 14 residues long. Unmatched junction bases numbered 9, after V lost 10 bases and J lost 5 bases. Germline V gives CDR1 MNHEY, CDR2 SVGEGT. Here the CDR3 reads CAIRLAGVGDEQYF. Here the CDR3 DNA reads TGTGCCATCAGACTAGCGGGAGTAGGGGACGAGCAGTACTTC.

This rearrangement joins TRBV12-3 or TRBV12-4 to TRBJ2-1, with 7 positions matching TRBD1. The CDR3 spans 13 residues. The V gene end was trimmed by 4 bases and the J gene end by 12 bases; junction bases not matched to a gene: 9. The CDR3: CASSSSGGMGQFF. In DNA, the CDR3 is TGTGCCAGCAGTTCATCAGGGGGTATGGGGCAGTTCTTC.

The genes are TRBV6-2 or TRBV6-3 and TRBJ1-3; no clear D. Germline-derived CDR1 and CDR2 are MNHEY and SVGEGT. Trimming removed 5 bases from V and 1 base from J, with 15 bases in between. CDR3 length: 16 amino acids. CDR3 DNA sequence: TGTGCCAGCAGTGAATACCGACGCAAGTCTGGAAACACCATATATTTT. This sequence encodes CASSEYRRKSGNTIYF.

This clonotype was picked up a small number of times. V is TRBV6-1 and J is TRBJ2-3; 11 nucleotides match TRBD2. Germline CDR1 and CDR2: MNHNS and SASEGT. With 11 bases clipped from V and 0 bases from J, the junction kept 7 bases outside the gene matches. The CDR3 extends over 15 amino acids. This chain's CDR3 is CAGQRLAGSTDTQYF. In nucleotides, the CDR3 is TGTGCCGGCCAAAGACTAGCGGGAAGCACAGATACGCAGTATTTT.

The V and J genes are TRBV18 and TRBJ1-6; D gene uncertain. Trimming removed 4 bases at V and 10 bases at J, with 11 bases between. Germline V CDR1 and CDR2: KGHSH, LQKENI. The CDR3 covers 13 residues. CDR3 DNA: TGTGCCAGCTCACTAGACATGTTGTCACCCCTCCACTTT. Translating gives CASSLDMLSPLHF.

The CDR3 DNA sequence: TGTGCCAGCAGACCAGCCTTGGGCTATGGCTACACCTTC. It yields the protein CASRPALGYGYTF. The chain carries TRBV7-2 and TRBJ1-2; no reliable D call. V lost 6 bases, J lost 4 bases, and 12 bases lay in between. This CDR3 has 13 amino acids. Germline V gene sequence: CDR1 SGHTA, CDR2 FQGNSA.

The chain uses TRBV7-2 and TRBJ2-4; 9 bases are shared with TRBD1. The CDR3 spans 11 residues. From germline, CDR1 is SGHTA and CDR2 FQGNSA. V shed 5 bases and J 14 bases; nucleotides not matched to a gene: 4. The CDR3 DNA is TGTGCCAGCAGCCTCCGGGACAGGGAGTACTTC. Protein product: CASSLRDREYF. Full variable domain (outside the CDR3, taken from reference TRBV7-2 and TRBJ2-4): GAGVSQSPSNKVTEKGKDVELRCDPISGHTALYWYRQSLGQGLEFLIYFQGNSAPDKSGLPSDRFSAERTGGSVSTLTIQRTQQEDSAVYLCASSLRDREYFGAGTRLSVL.

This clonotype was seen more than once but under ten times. The CDR3 here is CASSQDITSGEETQYF. DNA of the CDR3: TGTGCCAGCAGCCAAGATATCACTAGCGGAGAAGAGACCCAGTACTTC. V gene TRBV4-2 combines with J gene TRBJ2-5, with 8 bases that match TRBD2. The CDR3 extends over 16 amino acids. Germline CDR1 is LGHNA and CDR2 is YNFKEQ. Germline trimming cut 0 bases from V and 3 bases from J; bases unmatched to any gene: 6.

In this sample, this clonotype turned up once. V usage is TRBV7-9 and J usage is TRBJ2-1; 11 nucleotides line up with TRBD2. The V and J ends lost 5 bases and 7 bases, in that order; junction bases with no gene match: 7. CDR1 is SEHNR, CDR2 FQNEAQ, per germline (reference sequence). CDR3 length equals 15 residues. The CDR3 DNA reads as TGTGCCAGCAGCGAAACTAGCGGGAGCCGTAATGAGCAGTTCTTC. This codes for CASSETSGSRNEQFF.

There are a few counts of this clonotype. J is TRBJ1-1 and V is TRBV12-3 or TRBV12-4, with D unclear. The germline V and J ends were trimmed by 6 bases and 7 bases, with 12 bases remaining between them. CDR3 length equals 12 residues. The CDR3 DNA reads TGTGCCAGCAGCTTCCGGCGCGGTGAAGCTTTCTTT. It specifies CASSFRRGEAFF.

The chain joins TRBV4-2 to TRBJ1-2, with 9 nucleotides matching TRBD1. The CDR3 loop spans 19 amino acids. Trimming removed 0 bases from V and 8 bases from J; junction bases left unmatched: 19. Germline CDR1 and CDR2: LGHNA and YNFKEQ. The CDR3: CASSQDLRDRDQGSSGYTF. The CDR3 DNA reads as TGTGCCAGCAGCCAAGATCTAAGGGACAGGGATCAGGGATCAAGCGGCTACACCTTC.

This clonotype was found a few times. The CDR3 nucleotides read TGTGCCACCAGTGACCGACTAGCGGGAGGCGGAGAGACCCAGTACTTC. Translation: CATSDRLAGGGETQYF. The chain is built from TRBV24-1 and TRBJ2-5; 13 bases align to TRBD2. The CDR3 totals 16 residues. Germline lookup yields CDR1 KGHDR and CDR2 SFDVKD. V shed 4 bases and J 4 bases; nucleotides not matched to a gene: 5.

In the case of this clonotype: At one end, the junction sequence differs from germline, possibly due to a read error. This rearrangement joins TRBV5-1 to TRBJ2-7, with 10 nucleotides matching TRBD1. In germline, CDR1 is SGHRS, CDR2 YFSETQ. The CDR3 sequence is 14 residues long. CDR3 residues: CTSSGGTGVYEQYF. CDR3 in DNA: TGCACCAGCAGCGGCGGGACAGGGGTTTACGAGCAGTACTTC.

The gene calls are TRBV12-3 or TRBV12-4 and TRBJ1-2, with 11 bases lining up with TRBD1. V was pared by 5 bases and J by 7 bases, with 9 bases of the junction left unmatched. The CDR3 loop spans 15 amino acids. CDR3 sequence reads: CASSLIRTGGRGYTF. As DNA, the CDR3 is TGTGCCAGCAGTCTAATAAGGACAGGGGGCCGTGGCTACACCTTC.

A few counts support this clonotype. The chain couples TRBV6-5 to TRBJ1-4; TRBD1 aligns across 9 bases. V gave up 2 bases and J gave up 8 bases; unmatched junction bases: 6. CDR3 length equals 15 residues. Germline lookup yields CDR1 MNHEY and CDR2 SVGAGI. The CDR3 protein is CASSYIGTGYEKLFF. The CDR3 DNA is TGTGCCAGCAGTTACATCGGGACAGGGTACGAAAAACTGTTTTTT.

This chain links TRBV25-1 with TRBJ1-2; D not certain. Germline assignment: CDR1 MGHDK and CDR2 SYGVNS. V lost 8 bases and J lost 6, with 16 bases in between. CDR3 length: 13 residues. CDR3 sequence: CASSSWGGDGYTF. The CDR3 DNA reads TGTGCCAGCTCCTCCTGGGGAGGAGATGGCTACACCTTC.

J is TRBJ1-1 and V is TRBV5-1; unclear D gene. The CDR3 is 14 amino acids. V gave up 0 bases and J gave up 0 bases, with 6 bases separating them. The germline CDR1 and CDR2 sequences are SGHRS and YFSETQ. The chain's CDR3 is CASSLVTVNTEAFF. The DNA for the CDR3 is TGCGCCAGCAGCTTGGTTACGGTGAACACTGAAGCTTTCTTT.

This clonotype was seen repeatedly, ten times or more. CDR3 sequence reads: CASSWTSGSWNEQFF. The CDR3 bases are TGTGCCAGCAGCTGGACTAGCGGGAGTTGGAATGAGCAGTTCTTC. The chain joins TRBV7-2 to TRBJ2-1, with 13 bases fitting TRBD2. The V segment lost 4 bases and the J segment 7 bases; nucleotides outside the gene matches: 4. The CDR3 length is 15 residues. Germline V gene sequence: CDR1 SGHTA, CDR2 FQGNSA. Full variable domain (outside the CDR3, taken from reference TRBV7-2 and TRBJ2-1): GAGVSQSPSNKVTEKGKDVELRCDPISGHTALYWYRQSLGQGLEFLIYFQGNSAPDKSGLPSDRFSAERTGGSVSTLTIQRTQQEDSAVYLCASSWTSGSWNEQFFGPGTRLTVL.

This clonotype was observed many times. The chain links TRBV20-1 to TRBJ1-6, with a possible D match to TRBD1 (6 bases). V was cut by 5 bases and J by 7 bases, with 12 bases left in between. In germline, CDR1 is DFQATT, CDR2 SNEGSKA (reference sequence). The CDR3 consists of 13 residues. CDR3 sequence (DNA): TGCAGTGCTCGGGGGGCGGAAAATTCACCCCTCCACTTT. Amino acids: CSARGAENSPLHF.

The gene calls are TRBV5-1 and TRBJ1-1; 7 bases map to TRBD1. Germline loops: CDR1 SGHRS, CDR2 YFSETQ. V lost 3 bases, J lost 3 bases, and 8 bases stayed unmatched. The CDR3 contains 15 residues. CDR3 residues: CASSSLTGLDTEAFF. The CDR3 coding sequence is TGCGCCAGCAGCTCATTGACAGGGTTAGACACTGAAGCTTTCTTT.

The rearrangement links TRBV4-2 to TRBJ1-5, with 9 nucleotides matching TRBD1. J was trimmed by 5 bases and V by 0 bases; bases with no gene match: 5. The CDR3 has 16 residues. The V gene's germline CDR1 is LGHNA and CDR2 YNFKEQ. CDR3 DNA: TGTGCCAGCAGCCAAGATGGGGGACAGGGTTATCAGCCCCAGCATTTT. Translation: CASSQDGGQGYQPQHF.

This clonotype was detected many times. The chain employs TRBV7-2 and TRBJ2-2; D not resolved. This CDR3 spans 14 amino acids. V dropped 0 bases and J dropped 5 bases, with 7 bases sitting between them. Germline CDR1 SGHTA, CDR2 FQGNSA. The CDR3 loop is CASSLASRTGELFF. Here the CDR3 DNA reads TGTGCCAGCAGCTTAGCTTCCCGAACCGGGGAGCTGTTTTTT.

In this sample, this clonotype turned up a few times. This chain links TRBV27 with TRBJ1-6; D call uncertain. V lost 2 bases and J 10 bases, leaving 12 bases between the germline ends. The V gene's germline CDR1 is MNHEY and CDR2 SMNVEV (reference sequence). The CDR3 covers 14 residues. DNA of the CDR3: TGTGCCAGCAGTTTAGTGGGGAGTTGGTCACCCCTCCACTTT. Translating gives CASSLVGSWSPLHF.

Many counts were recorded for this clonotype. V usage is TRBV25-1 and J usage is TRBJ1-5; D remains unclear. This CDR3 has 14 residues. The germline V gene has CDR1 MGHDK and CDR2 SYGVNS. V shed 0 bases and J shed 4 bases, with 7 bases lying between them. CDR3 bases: TGTGCCAGCAGTGAATACGTCGCGAATCAGCCCCAGCATTTT. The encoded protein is CASSEYVANQPQHF.

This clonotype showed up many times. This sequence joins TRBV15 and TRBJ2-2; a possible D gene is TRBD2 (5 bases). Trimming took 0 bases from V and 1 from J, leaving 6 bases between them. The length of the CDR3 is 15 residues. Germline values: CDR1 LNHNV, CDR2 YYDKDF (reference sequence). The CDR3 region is CATSRDGGNTGELFF. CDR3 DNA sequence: TGTGCCACCAGCAGAGATGGAGGGAACACCGGGGAGCTGTTTTTT.

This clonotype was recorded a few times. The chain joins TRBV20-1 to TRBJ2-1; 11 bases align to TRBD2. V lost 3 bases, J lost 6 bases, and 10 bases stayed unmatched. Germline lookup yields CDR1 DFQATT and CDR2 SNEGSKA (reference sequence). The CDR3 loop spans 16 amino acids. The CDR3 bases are TGCAGTGCTAGTCGGGTAGCGGGGGGGCTAGGCAATGAGCAGTTCTTC. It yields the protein CSASRVAGGLGNEQFF.